Shown below are 23 T cell receptor beta chains from a single sample sequenced in a study of blood T cell repertoires in COVID-19. Assay used: immunoSEQ multiplex PCR; TCRdb lists only in-frame clones, some missing. The profile shows about 220,000 clones, about 88% of them singletons. The sample taken for sequencing was PBMCs or T cells enriched from blood (not recorded which). Receptors originate from a woman in her 30s who had recovered from COVID-19.

This clone was observed a handful of times. The chain is built from TRBV7-2 and TRBJ1-2; D is uncertain. The ends were cut back, 1 base at V and 5 bases at J, with 11 bases in the middle. The CDR3 loop spans 14 amino acids. Germline values: CDR1 SGHTA, CDR2 FQGNSA. Written as DNA, the CDR3 is TGTGCCAGCAGCTTAGGGCTTCCGAATTATGGCTACACCTTC. Translating it yields CASSLGLPNYGYTF.

This sequence joins TRBV27 and TRBJ2-6; D is unclear. CDR1 and CDR2 from the germline V gene are MNHEY and SMNVEV (reference sequence). The CDR3 is made up of 16 amino acids. Trimming stripped 3 bases from V and 2 bases from J, with 11 bases between. DNA for the CDR3: TGTGCCAGCAGTTTTGCGAGTCTCGCTGGGGCCAACGTCCTGACTTTC. Its protein is CASSFASLAGANVLTF.

This chain uses TRBV5-6 with TRBJ1-1; D is uncertain. The length of the CDR3 is 15 residues. V lost 1 base to trimming and J lost 0 bases, with 10 bases between them. Germline values: CDR1 SGHDT, CDR2 YYEEEE. Written as DNA, the CDR3 is TGTGCCAGCAGCTTGTGGGCGAGCATGAACACTGAAGCTTTCTTT. Encoded protein: CASSLWASMNTEAFF.

V is TRBV18 and J is TRBJ1-2, with no clear D. With 1 base removed from V and 6 bases from J, the gap between germline ends came to 15 bases. This CDR3 contains 15 residues. CDR1 is KGHSH, CDR2 LQKENI, per germline. Written as DNA, the CDR3 is TGTGCCAGCTCACCACTAGGCCCATCCCGGGATGGCTACACCTTC. It encodes CASSPLGPSRDGYTF.

This clone has only one observation. The chain has TRBV5-1 and TRBJ2-7; perhaps TRBD1 as D (5 bases). The V gene lost 0 bases and the J gene lost 3 bases, with 13 bases spanning the gap. Germline V gene lookup returns CDR1 SGHRS and CDR2 YFSETQ. The CDR3 totals 15 residues. The CDR3 DNA is TGCGCCAGCAGCTTGGCAAGGGCAGGGATCTACGAGCAGTACTTC. This gives the protein CASSLARAGIYEQYF.

The rearrangement uses TRBV7-2 and TRBJ1-3; D ambiguous. This CDR3 region has 12 residues. Trimming cost V 6 bases and J 8 bases, with 11 bases left between them. CDR1 and CDR2 (germline): SGHTA, FQGNSA. The CDR3 DNA sequence: TGTGCCAGCAGTCCTTCGAGCTACACCATATATTTT. Amino acid sequence: CASSPSSYTIYF.

J is TRBJ1-1 and V is TRBV5-4, with D perhaps matching TRBD1 (6 bases). Germline V CDR1 and CDR2: SGHNT, YYREEE (reference sequence). There are 13 residues in the CDR3. Trimming left V 2 bases short and J 8 bases short, with 13 bases between. CDR3 loop: CASSLPGAREAFF. In nucleotides, the CDR3 is TGTGCCAGCAGCTTACCAGGGGCCCGAGAAGCTTTCTTT.

The chain recombines TRBV6-6 with TRBJ2-5; the D gene is possibly TRBD1 (5 bases). CDR3 length: 17 residues. V was cut by 5 bases and J by 5 bases, with 24 bases left in between. CDR1 and CDR2 (germline): MNHNY, SVGAGI (reference sequence). The CDR3 DNA follows: TGTGCCAGCAGTCCGATGACAGTCCGGGTATTGGGGGAGACCCAGTACTTC. It codes for CASSPMTVRVLGETQYF.

This clone is a singleton in its sample. Other DNA sequences from this sample encode an identical CDR3 as well. The V and J genes are TRBV7-2 and TRBJ2-3; 7 bases are a match to TRBD1. Germline V lookup: CDR1 SGHTA, CDR2 FQGNSA. Unmatched junction bases numbered 1, after V lost 1 base and J lost 0 bases. The CDR3 consists of 15 residues. Here the CDR3 DNA reads TGTGCCAGCAGCTTAGGGGGACAGAGCACAGATACGCAGTATTTT. Encoded protein: CASSLGGQSTDTQYF. Supplemented by reference TRBV7-2 and TRBJ2-3, the full variable domain reads GAGVSQSPSNKVTEKGKDVELRCDPISGHTALYWYRQSLGQGLEFLIYFQGNSAPDKSGLPSDRFSAERTGGSVSTLTIQRTQQEDSAVYLCASSLGGQSTDTQYFGPGTRLTVL.

V gene TRBV9 combines with J gene TRBJ2-6; 7 bases fit TRBD1. Germline V gene data show CDR1 as SGDLS and CDR2 as YYNGEE. The V gene end was trimmed by 2 bases and the J gene end by 0 bases; junction bases not matched to a gene: 2. CDR3 length: 16 amino acids. CDR3 coding DNA: TGTGCCAGCAGCGTGACAGGGCTCTCTGGGGCCAACGTCCTGACTTTC. Amino acid sequence: CASSVTGLSGANVLTF.

This chain links TRBV27 with TRBJ1-3; 10 bases fit TRBD1. V lost 4 bases to trimming and J lost 3 bases; unmatched junction nucleotides: 3. The CDR3 sequence is 15 residues long. Germline V gene sequence: CDR1 MNHEY, CDR2 SMNVEV (reference sequence). The CDR3 is CASSSGDRGGNTIYF. The CDR3 coding sequence is TGTGCCAGCAGTTCCGGGGACAGGGGTGGAAACACCATATATTTT.

Comments on this clone: Within the sample, other DNA sequences also encode this same CDR3. J is TRBJ1-5 and V is TRBV28; no reliable D call. V was pared by 4 bases and J by 6 bases, with 7 bases between. There are 12 residues in the CDR3. CDR1 and CDR2 from the germline V gene are MDHEN and SYDVKM. The CDR3 spells CASSSGFQPQHF. CDR3 nucleotides: TGTGCCAGCAGTTCAGGTTTTCAGCCCCAGCATTTT.

The chain couples TRBV29-1 to TRBJ2-7, with 8 bases identical to TRBD1. The CDR3 consists of 14 residues. V lost 2 bases to trimming and J lost 5 bases; unmatched junction nucleotides: 8. Germline assignment: CDR1 SQVTM and CDR2 ANQGSEA. CDR3 in amino acids: CSVETGQGTNEQYF. The CDR3 nucleotides read TGCAGCGTTGAAACAGGACAGGGTACGAACGAGCAGTACTTC.

The rearrangement links TRBV19 to TRBJ1-2; 7 bases are shared with TRBD1. In germline, CDR1 is LNHDA, CDR2 SQIVND (reference sequence). V lost 4 bases and J lost 8; bases outside the gene matches: 10. This CDR3 spans 14 amino acids. CDR3 residues: CASSTRQGVRGYTF. The CDR3 DNA follows: TGTGCCAGTAGTACCCGACAGGGAGTACGGGGCTACACCTTC.

The J gene is TRBJ2-3, the V gene TRBV13; tentative D call: TRBD1 (6 bases). The CDR3 covers 17 residues. V lost 7 bases and J 4 bases, leaving 24 bases between the germline ends. CDR1 and CDR2 (germline): PRHDT, FYEKMQ (reference sequence). The CDR3 region is CASNEMGALFRPDTQYF. CDR3 sequence (DNA): TGTGCCAGCAACGAGATGGGGGCTCTGTTCCGTCCAGATACGCAGTATTTT. Looking up the rest from reference TRBV13 and TRBJ2-3 gives the full variable domain: AAGVIQSPRHLIKEKRETATLKCYPIPRHDTVYWYQQGPGQDPQFLISFYEKMQSDKGSIPDRFSAQQFSDYHSELNMSSLELGDSALYFCASNEMGALFRPDTQYFGPGTRLTVL.

This sequence joins TRBV9 and TRBJ1-6; the match to TRBD1 covers 8 bases. Germline assignment: CDR1 SGDLS and CDR2 YYNGEE. The CDR3 has 15 residues. V lost 5 bases and J lost 8; bases outside the gene matches: 9. In DNA form, the CDR3 reads TGTGCCAGCAGTCAGCTGGGACAGGTGGATTCACCCCTCCACTTT. This gives the protein CASSQLGQVDSPLHF. Variable domain in full (rest from reference TRBV9 and TRBJ1-6): DSGVTQTPKHLITATGQRVTLRCSPRSGDLSVYWYQQSLDQGLQFLIQYYNGEERAKGNILERFSAQQFPDLHSELNLSSLELGDSALYFCASSQLGQVDSPLHFGNGTRLTVT.

The rearrangement joins TRBV7-3 to TRBJ1-1, with D maybe TRBD1 (5 bases). Between the trimmed V and J ends, which lost 2 bases and 4 bases, there was a span of 11 bases. CDR3 length equals 14 residues. The germline V gene has CDR1 SGHTA and CDR2 FQGTGA. CDR3 nucleotides: TGTGCCAGCAGCTTAGTGGGGGGGACCACTGAAGCTTTCTTT. Translated, it gives CASSLVGGTTEAFF.

This chain uses TRBV9 with TRBJ2-1, with D perhaps TRBD1 (6 bases). CDR1 is SGDLS, CDR2 YYNGEE, per germline. CDR3 size: 13 residues. Trimming cost V 0 bases and J 7 bases, with 8 bases left between them. The CDR3 protein is CASSVGGGNEQFF. The CDR3 DNA sequence: TGTGCCAGCAGCGTAGGAGGGGGAAATGAGCAGTTCTTC.

The J gene is TRBJ1-2, the V gene TRBV30; TRBD1 might be the D (6 bases). CDR3 size: 15 residues. V was clipped by 0 bases and J by 2 bases, with 13 bases between them. CDR1 GTSNPN and CDR2 SVGIG come from the germline V gene (reference sequence). This CDR3 reads CAWSVLYRENYGYTF. CDR3 DNA sequence: TGTGCCTGGAGTGTACTCTACAGGGAGAACTATGGCTACACCTTC.

This clone was detected only once. The chain employs TRBV7-2 and TRBJ1-5; 7 positions agree with TRBD1. With 1 base clipped from V and 5 bases from J, the junction kept 5 bases outside the gene matches. From germline, CDR1 is SGHTA and CDR2 FQGNSA. The CDR3 contains 15 residues. The CDR3 region has the DNA TGTGCCAGCAGCTTAGAGGGGGCGTACCATCAGCCCCAGCATTTT. Encoded protein: CASSLEGAYHQPQHF.

The rearrangement uses TRBV13 and TRBJ2-5; TRBD1 might be the D (5 bases). The CDR3 contains 14 residues. The V and J ends lost 2 bases and 1 base respectively, with 8 bases between them. From germline, CDR1 is PRHDT and CDR2 FYEKMQ (reference sequence). CDR3 bases: TGTGCCAGCAGCTTACGAGACAGCCAAGAGACCCAGTACTTC. Encoded protein: CASSLRDSQETQYF.

V and J are TRBV6-2 or TRBV6-3 and TRBJ1-5, with D unresolved. Germline V gene lookup returns CDR1 MNHEY and CDR2 SVGEGT. This CDR3 has 13 amino acids. V lost 4 bases to trimming and J lost 5 bases, with 9 bases between them. The CDR3 DNA follows: TGTGCCAGCAGTTCGGTACTAGATCAGCCCCAGCATTTT. Protein sequence: CASSSVLDQPQHF.

The gene calls are TRBV2 and TRBJ2-1, with 9 bases identical to TRBD2. The J segment lost 9 bases and the V segment lost 2 bases, leaving 8 bases of the junction unmatched. CDR1 and CDR2 from the germline V gene are SNHLY and FYNNEI. The CDR3 totals 15 residues. The CDR3 nucleotides are TGTGCCAGCAGTGAAATTAGCGGGGGCCGGGGTGAGCAGTTCTTC. Its translation: CASSEISGGRGEQFF. The full variable domain, in which reference TRBV2 and TRBJ2-1 provide the parts outside the CDR3, is EPEVTQTPSHQVTQMGQEVILRCVPISNHLYFYWYRQILGQKVEFLVSFYNNEISEKSEIFDDQFSVERPDGSNFTLKIRSTKLEDSAMYFCASSEISGGRGEQFFGPGTRLTVL.